The T cell receptor beta chain described here comes from a study of blood T cell repertoires in COVID-19 (dated by TCRdb to between 2020 and 2021). In terms of the full investigation: The collaborator samples originated in the United States, Italy and Spain and spanned the acute and convalescent phases of COVID-19. The material from the prospective study consisted of cDNA or gDNA derived from T cells, B-cell-depleted T cells, or PBMCs. The dataset comprised deeply sampled blood TCRbeta repertoires from subjects exposed to, actively infected with, or recovered from COVID-19. The repertoires were made available in a free public database intended to serve as a resource for research on the immune response to SARS-CoV-2. Samples came from the ongoing ImmuneRACE study (first 160 participants) plus 1,254 subjects from 6 global collaborators. Nearly every sample came with metadata listing a de-identified subject ID, COVID-19 status, age in years and sex. HLA class I and class II types, where available, came from metadata supplied by the sample provider rather than from assay-based typing. Beyond this particular receptor, the publication reports: Clinical and demographic metadata were provided uncurated, with the amount varying by source and participant.

This clone was counted only a few times. No antigen is known for it. Base-call qualities are not available, and no considerably larger clone is one nucleotide away. Collaborating institutions collected whole blood in K2EDTA tubes following their own protocols. For TCRbeta analysis, collaborator samples were shipped as frozen whole blood, as isolated PBMCs, or as DNA extracted from either sample type. The immunoSEQ Assay, a bias-controlled multiplex PCR, was used to amplify TCRbeta CDR3 regions from genomic DNA. In the source study's methods: Nucleated cell counts per sample were estimated from amplification of reference gene primers within the assay. To quantify the absolute abundance of each unique TCRbeta CDR3 rearrangement, sequence reads were collapsed and filtered. For each sample, productive Simpson clonality was calculated by taking the square root of Simpson's diversity index across productive rearrangements. TCRdb limited this immuneACCESS table to in-frame rearrangements with V and J called. A share of clones is missing; checked studies link under half to unresolved V genes, and the rest is unexplained. V, J and clone size are taken as reported in that table, and D and trimming were inferred from the DNA itself. This sample has about 230,000 clones in its table, and over 70% of those were observed once. The top ten hold 8.5% to 10% of the sample.

Its CDR3 holds 13 amino acids, cysteine through phenylalanine. Kept here is only the CDR3 DNA, which spans 39 bases and is read in frame from base 1. Trimming removed 8 bases from V and 2 bases from J, leaving 10 bases between the germline ends. The CDR1 and CDR2 encoded by the germline V gene (reference sequence) are MNHEY and SMNVEV. The sample consisted of peripheral blood. In this chain, TRBV27 is recombined with TRBJ2-1; the D gene is possibly TRBD1, with 6 bases matching. This clonotype was obtained from a man aged 40-49 years with active or convalescent COVID-19. The CDR3 protein is CASSGHPYNEQFF. In nucleotides, the sequence is TGTGCCAGCTCGGGACATCCCTACAATGAGCAGTTCTTC.